These 6 T cell receptor beta chains share one sample of origin, sequenced in a study of shared clonotypes between healthy human individuals. Naivety among CD8 cells was defined by CD45RO negativity and positive CCR7 selection, thereby excluding terminally differentiated effector memory CD45RA+ cells. The table came from immunoSEQ multiplex PCR; TCRdb's copy has only in-frame clones and leaves some out. The table includes around 620,000 clones, roughly 95% detected once. The specimen was naive CD8+ T cells sorted from blood. Receptors originate from a woman in her 30s in good health.

The chain combines TRBV7-9 with TRBJ2-1; D may be TRBD1 or TRBD2 (5 bases each). This CDR3 spans 16 amino acids. Germline CDR1 and CDR2: SEHNR and FQNEAQ (reference sequence). The V end lost 6 bases, the J end lost 3 bases, and 18 bases lay between the germline ends. The CDR3 protein is CASSPRGSPHYNEQFF. CDR3 sequence (DNA): TGTGCCAGCAGTCCGAGGGGCTCTCCCCACTACAATGAGCAGTTCTTC. Full variable domain (missing parts from reference TRBV7-9 and TRBJ2-1): DTGVSQNPRHKITKRGQNVTFRCDPISEHNRLYWYRQTLGQGPEFLTYFQNEAQLEKSRLLSDRFSAERPKGSFSTLEIQRTEQGDSAMYLCASSPRGSPHYNEQFFGPGTRLTVL.

The chain joins TRBV14 to TRBJ2-1; D not certain. CDR3 length: 11 amino acids. V dropped 1 base and J dropped 6 bases, with 1 base sitting between them. The germline V gene has CDR1 SGHDN and CDR2 FVKESK. The CDR3 sequence: CASSQVNEQFF. CDR3 sequence (DNA): TGTGCCAGCAGCCAAGTCAATGAGCAGTTCTTC.

V usage is TRBV5-5 and J usage is TRBJ2-1, with D possibly matching TRBD1 (6 bases). V lost 0 bases and J 4 bases, leaving 14 bases between the germline ends. The germline gives CDR1 SGHKS, CDR2 YYEKEE (reference sequence). This CDR3 comprises 16 residues. CDR3 sequence (DNA): TGTGCCAGCAGCTTGGAAGCAGGGGTCGTATACAATGAGCAGTTCTTC. This sequence encodes CASSLEAGVVYNEQFF.

The chain couples TRBV28 to TRBJ1-5; a weak D match, TRBD1 (5 bases). Germline V gene data show CDR1 as MDHEN and CDR2 as SYDVKM. V lost 9 bases, J lost 1 base, and 16 bases lay in between. CDR3 size: 15 residues. The CDR3 loop is CASTTLGQSNQPQHF. DNA of the CDR3: TGTGCCAGTACAACCCTGGGGCAGAGCAATCAGCCCCAGCATTTT.

V gene TRBV28 combines with J gene TRBJ2-3; D unresolved. The V gene's germline CDR1 is MDHEN and CDR2 SYDVKM. Trimming took off 2 bases at V and 2 bases at J, with 5 bases between the two ends. CDR3 length: 13 residues. The CDR3 loop reads CASSLEITDTQYF. DNA of the CDR3: TGTGCCAGCAGTTTAGAGATCACAGATACGCAGTATTTT.

The J gene is TRBJ2-7, the V gene TRBV6-1; D is perhaps TRBD1 or TRBD2 (5 bases each). The CDR3 totals 13 residues. The V and J ends lost 10 bases and 0 bases respectively, with 13 bases between them. Germline CDR1 reads MNHNS; CDR2 reads SASEGT. CDR3 loop: CATRWGSSYEQYF. CDR3 DNA sequence: TGTGCCACTAGATGGGGGAGCTCCTACGAGCAGTACTTC.